The rows below give T cell receptor beta chains drawn from one sample of a study of CD8+ T cells in alopecia areata. Profiling relied on immunoSEQ multiplex PCR, and the TCRdb table lists in-frame clones only, not all of them. The sample contains about 74,000 clones, approximately 30% of which appear only once. Sequencing used CD8+ T cells sorted from blood, obtained at week 4, from a patient treated with tofacitinib. The receptors derive from a human donor with alopecia areata. Both conserved end residues are part of each CDR3. The D gene is left open where the match is weak. Clone size is given for some rows only: seen once, a few or many times, or a class if the clone is expanded.

len,j_gene,abundance,d_gene,v_gene,CDR3aa,CDR3nt
13,TRBJ1-1,NA,NA,TRBV5-1,CASSLGYGTEAFF,TGCGCCAGCAGCTTGGGTTACGGGACTGAAGCTTTCTTT
13,TRBJ2-7,NA,NA,TRBV5-1,CASSLSTGYEQYF,TGCGCCAGCAGCCTTTCGACAGGCTACGAGCAGTACTTC
13,TRBJ2-1,few,TRBD1,TRBV5-1,CASSWTGSDEQFF,TGCGCCAGCAGCTGGACAGGGAGCGATGAGCAGTTCTTC
15,TRBJ2-7,NA,TRBD2,TRBV4-3,CASSQGTSGSNEQYF,TGCGCCAGCAGCCAAGGGACTAGCGGGAGTAACGAGCAGTACTTC
14,TRBJ2-3,NA,TRBD2,TRBV9,CASSAGGGPDTQYF,TGTGCCAGCAGCGCCGGCGGGGGGCCAGATACGCAGTATTTT
11,TRBJ1-2,few,TRBD1,TRBV29-1,CSSMTGGGYTF,TGCAGCAGTATGACAGGGGGCGGCTACACCTTC
14,TRBJ2-7,NA,NA,TRBV5-1,CASSLGYNSYEQYF,TGCGCCAGCAGCTTGGGTTACAACTCCTACGAGCAGTACTTC
14,TRBJ1-1,few,NA,TRBV2,CASSPGGTNTEAFF,TGTGCCAGCAGCCCCGGGGGGACGAACACTGAAGCTTTCTTT
15,TRBJ1-5,NA,NA,TRBV7-2,CASSLGDSSNQPQHF,TGTGCCAGCAGCTTAGGGGATTCTAGCAATCAGCCCCAGCATTTT
15,TRBJ2-3,NA,NA,TRBV5-1,CASSPDDLPSDTQYF,TGCGCCAGCAGCCCGGACGATTTACCGTCAGATACGCAGTATTTT
16,TRBJ2-5,NA,TRBD2,TRBV28,CASSLRGAGGRKTQYF,TGTGCCAGCAGTCTCCGGGGAGCGGGAGGTCGTAAGACCCAGTACTTC
12,TRBJ1-2,NA,NA,TRBV7-9,CASSGRQGGYTF,TGTGCCAGCAGCGGTCGGCAAGGCGGCTACACCTTC
12,TRBJ2-7,NA,NA,TRBV29-1,CSVGRGTNEQYF,TGCAGCGTTGGGAGAGGGACCAACGAGCAGTACTTC
13,TRBJ1-1,NA,NA,TRBV25-1,CASSRQTGTEAFF,TGTGCCAGCAGTAGACAAACCGGGACCGAAGCTTTCTTT
12,TRBJ2-3,few,NA,TRBV11-2,CASSLSHSAQYF,TGTGCCAGCAGCTTATCCCATTCAGCGCAGTATTTT
15,TRBJ2-7,NA,TRBD1,TRBV9,CASSLTDRGPREQYF,TGTGCCAGCAGCCTCACCGACAGGGGGCCCCGCGAGCAGTACTTC
14,TRBJ2-3,NA,NA,TRBV5-1,CASNRVLNTDTQYF,TGCGCCAGCAATCGGGTGTTGAACACAGATACGCAGTATTTT
14,TRBJ2-6,NA,NA,TRBV30,CAWSGGAGANVLTF,TGTGCCTGGAGTGGGGGGGCCGGGGCCAACGTCCTGACTTTC
15,TRBJ2-6,NA,NA,TRBV7-6,CASSRPGSGANVLTF,TGTGCCAGCAGCCGGCCGGGGTCTGGGGCCAACGTCCTGACTTTC
12,TRBJ2-7,few,NA,TRBV29-1,CSVTGTSYEQYF,TGCAGCGTAACCGGGACGTCCTACGAGCAGTACTTC
13,TRBJ2-7,few,NA,TRBV11-2,CASSPGTAGEQYF,TGTGCCAGCAGCCCTGGGACGGCCGGGGAGCAGTACTTC
12,TRBJ1-2,NA,NA,TRBV29-1,CSTLLGNYGYTF,TGCAGCACCCTCCTAGGGAACTATGGCTACACCTTC
14,TRBJ1-5,NA,NA,TRBV5-1,CASSAVGGNQPQHF,TGCGCCAGCAGCGCCGTCGGGGGCAATCAGCCCCAGCATTTT
11,TRBJ1-2,NA,NA,TRBV30,CAWEEDYGYTF,TGTGCCTGGGAGGAGGACTATGGCTACACCTTC
13,TRBJ2-4,NA,NA,TRBV2,CASSDFDRNIQYF,TGTGCCAGCAGTGATTTCGACAGGAACATTCAGTACTTC
15,TRBJ1-5,NA,NA,TRBV15,CATSRDRSRAEPQHF,TGTGCCACCAGCAGAGATCGGAGCAGGGCTGAGCCCCAGCATTTT
13,TRBJ1-1,NA,NA,TRBV9,CASSSGGGTEAFF,TGTGCCAGCAGTTCGGGCGGCGGGACTGAAGCTTTCTTT
16,TRBJ2-7,NA,TRBD2,TRBV4-1,CASSQETSVSSYEQYF,TGCGCCAGCAGCCAAGAGACTAGCGTCAGCTCCTACGAGCAGTACTTC
18,TRBJ2-3,NA,TRBD1,TRBV11-2,CASSRSPPGQGIVDTQYF,TGTGCCAGCAGCCGCTCCCCCCCGGGACAGGGGATAGTAGATACGCAGTATTTT
14,TRBJ1-5,NA,NA,TRBV9,CASSVAGDAQPQHF,TGTGCCAGCAGCGTAGCAGGGGACGCTCAGCCCCAGCATTTT
14,TRBJ2-7,many,TRBD1,TRBV29-1,CSVEVQGAAYEQYF,TGCAGCGTTGAAGTGCAGGGGGCGGCCTACGAGCAGTACTTC
15,TRBJ2-2,NA,TRBD2,TRBV4-1,CASSGGGPNTGELFF,TGCGCCAGCAGTGGCGGGGGACCGAACACCGGGGAGCTGTTTTTT
13,TRBJ2-2,NA,NA,TRBV9,CASSAEGTGELFF,TGTGCCAGCAGCGCGGAGGGCACCGGGGAGCTGTTTTTT
12,TRBJ2-3,NA,NA,TRBV11-2,CASRVGADTQYF,TGTGCCAGCAGGGTAGGGGCAGATACGCAGTATTTT
15,TRBJ1-5,NA,NA,TRBV5-1,CASSQDGGGNQPQHF,TGCGCCAGCAGCCAAGACGGGGGTGGCAATCAGCCCCAGCATTTT
14,TRBJ2-1,NA,NA,TRBV11-2,CASSLISEYNEQFF,TGTGCCAGCAGCTTAATCTCAGAGTACAATGAGCAGTTCTTC
13,TRBJ2-3,NA,NA,TRBV11-2,CASSPNPTDTQYF,TGTGCCAGCAGCCCCAATCCGACAGATACGCAGTATTTT
14,TRBJ2-7,NA,TRBD1,TRBV7-2,CASSSTAQGNEQYF,TGTGCCAGCAGCTCTACCGCACAGGGGAACGAGCAGTACTTC
15,TRBJ2-3,NA,TRBD2,TRBV19,CASSGLAGVADTQYF,TGTGCCAGTAGTGGCCTAGCGGGAGTGGCAGATACGCAGTATTTT
14,TRBJ1-2,few,NA,TRBV11-2,CASSSHQVSNGYTF,TGTGCCAGCAGCTCCCACCAGGTGTCCAATGGCTACACCTTC
13,TRBJ2-7,NA,NA,TRBV5-1,CASSLRADDEQYF,TGCGCCAGCAGCCTTCGGGCAGATGACGAGCAGTACTTC
12,TRBJ2-7,few,NA,TRBV29-1,CSVVGEGREQYF,TGCAGCGTTGTTGGGGAAGGGCGCGAGCAGTACTTC
14,TRBJ2-7,few,TRBD1,TRBV11-2,CATTETGNSYEQYF,TGTGCCACCACAGAGACAGGGAACTCCTACGAGCAGTACTTC
15,TRBJ2-5,few,NA,TRBV15,CATSVGVGGQETQYF,TGTGCCACCAGCGTTGGGGTAGGGGGTCAAGAGACCCAGTACTTC
14,TRBJ2-5,few,TRBD2,TRBV29-1,CTSRFGGRGETQYF,TGCACCTCTCGATTTGGCGGGAGAGGGGAGACCCAGTACTTC
14,TRBJ1-3,NA,NA,TRBV6-1,CASSDGNSGNTIYF,TGTGCCAGCAGTGACGGCAACTCTGGAAACACCATATATTTT